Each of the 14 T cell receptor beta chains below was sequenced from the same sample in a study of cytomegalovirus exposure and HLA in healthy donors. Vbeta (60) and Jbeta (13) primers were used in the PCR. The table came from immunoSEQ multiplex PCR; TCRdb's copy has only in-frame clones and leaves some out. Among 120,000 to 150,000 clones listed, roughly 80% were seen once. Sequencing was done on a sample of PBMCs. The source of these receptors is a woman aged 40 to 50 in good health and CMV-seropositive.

The CDR3 nucleotides are TGCGCCAGCAGTGAGGGCCTAGGCAATGAAAAACTGTTTTTT. Amino acid sequence: CASSEGLGNEKLFF. The V call is TRBV10-2, the J call TRBJ1-4; D call uncertain. This CDR3 contains 14 residues. With 2 bases removed from V and 5 bases from J, the gap between germline ends came to 9 bases. Per germline, CDR1 WSHSY and CDR2 SAAADI.

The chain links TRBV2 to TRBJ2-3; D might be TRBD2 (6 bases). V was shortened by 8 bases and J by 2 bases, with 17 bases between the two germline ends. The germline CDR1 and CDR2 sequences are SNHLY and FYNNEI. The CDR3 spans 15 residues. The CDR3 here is CASPVRGISTDTQYF. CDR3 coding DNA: TGTGCCAGCCCCGTCCGGGGGATTTCCACAGATACGCAGTATTTT.

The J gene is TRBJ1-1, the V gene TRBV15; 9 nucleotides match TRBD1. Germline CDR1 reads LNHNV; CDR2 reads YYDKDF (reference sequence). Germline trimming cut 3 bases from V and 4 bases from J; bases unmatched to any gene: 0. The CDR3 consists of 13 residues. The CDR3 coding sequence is TGTGCCACCAGCAGGACAGGGGGCACTGAAGCTTTCTTT. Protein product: CATSRTGGTEAFF. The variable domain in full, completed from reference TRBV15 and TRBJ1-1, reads DAMVIQNPRYQVTQFGKPVTLSCSQTLNHNVMYWYQQKSSQAPKLLFHYYDKDFNNEADTPDNFQSRRPNTSFCFLDIRSPGLGDTAMYLCATSRTGGTEAFFGQGTRLTVV.

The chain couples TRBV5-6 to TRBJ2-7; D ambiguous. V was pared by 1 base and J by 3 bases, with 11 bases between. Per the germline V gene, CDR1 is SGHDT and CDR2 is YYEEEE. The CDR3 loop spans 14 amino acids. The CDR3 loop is CASSLYTSYYEQYF. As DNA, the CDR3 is TGTGCCAGCAGCTTGTATACATCATACTACGAGCAGTACTTC.

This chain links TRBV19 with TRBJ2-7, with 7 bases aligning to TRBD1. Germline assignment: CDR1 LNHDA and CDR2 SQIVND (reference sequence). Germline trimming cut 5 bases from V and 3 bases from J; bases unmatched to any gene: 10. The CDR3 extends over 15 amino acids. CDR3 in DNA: TGTGCCAGTAGTGTGTTGGACGGGACAGACTACGAGCAGTACTTC. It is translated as CASSVLDGTDYEQYF.

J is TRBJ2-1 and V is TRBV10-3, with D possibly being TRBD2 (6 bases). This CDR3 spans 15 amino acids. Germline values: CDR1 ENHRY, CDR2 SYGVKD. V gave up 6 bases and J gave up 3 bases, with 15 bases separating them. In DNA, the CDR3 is TGTGCCATCAGCGTCGGTGGGGGACTCTACAATGAGCAGTTCTTC. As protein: CAISVGGGLYNEQFF.

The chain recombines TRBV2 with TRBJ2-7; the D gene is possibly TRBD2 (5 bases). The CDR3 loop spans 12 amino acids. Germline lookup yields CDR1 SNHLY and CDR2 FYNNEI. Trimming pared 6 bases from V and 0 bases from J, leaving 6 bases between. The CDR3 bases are TGTGCCAGCAGCGGGATCTCCTACGAGCAGTACTTC. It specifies CASSGISYEQYF.

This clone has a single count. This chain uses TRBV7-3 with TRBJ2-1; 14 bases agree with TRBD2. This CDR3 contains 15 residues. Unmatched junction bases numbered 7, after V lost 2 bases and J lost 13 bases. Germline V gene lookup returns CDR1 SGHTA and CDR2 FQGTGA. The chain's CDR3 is CASSLGLAGGTSQFF. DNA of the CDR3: TGTGCCAGCAGCTTAGGACTAGCGGGGGGCACTTCTCAGTTCTTC. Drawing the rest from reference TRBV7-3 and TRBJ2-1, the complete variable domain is GAGVSQTPSNKVTEKGKYVELRCDPISGHTALYWYRQSLGQGPEFLIYFQGTGAADDSGLPNDRFFAVRPEGSVSTLKIQRTERGDSAVYLCASSLGLAGGTSQFFGPGTRLTVL.

CDR3 region: CATSRALTGELFF. As DNA, the CDR3 is TGTGCCACCAGCAGGGCCCTGACCGGGGAGCTGTTTTTT. The V gene is TRBV15, the J gene TRBJ2-2; D is unclear. This CDR3 is built from 13 residues. Per the germline V gene, CDR1 is LNHNV and CDR2 is YYDKDF (reference sequence). The V end was cut by 3 bases, the J end by 5 bases, with 7 bases between.

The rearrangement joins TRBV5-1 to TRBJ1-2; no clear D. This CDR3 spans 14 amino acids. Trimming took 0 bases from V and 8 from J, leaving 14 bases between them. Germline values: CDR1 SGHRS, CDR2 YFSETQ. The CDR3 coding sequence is TGCGCCAGCAGCTTGGGGTCCGGGGAGGGCGGCTACACCTTC. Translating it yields CASSLGSGEGGYTF.

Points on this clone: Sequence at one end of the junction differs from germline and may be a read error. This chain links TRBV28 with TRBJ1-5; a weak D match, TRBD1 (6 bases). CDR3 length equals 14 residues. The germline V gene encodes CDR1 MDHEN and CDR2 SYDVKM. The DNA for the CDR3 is TGTGCCAGCAAACTAACAGGGATGCGTCAGCCCCGGCATTTT. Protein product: CASKLTGMRQPRHF.

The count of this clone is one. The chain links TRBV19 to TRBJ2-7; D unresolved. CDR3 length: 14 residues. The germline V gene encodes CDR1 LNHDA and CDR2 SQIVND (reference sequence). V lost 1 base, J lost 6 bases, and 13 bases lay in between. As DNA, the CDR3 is TGTGCCAGTAGTATAGGGCCTCAAGTAAGCGAGCAGTACTTC. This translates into CASSIGPQVSEQYF.

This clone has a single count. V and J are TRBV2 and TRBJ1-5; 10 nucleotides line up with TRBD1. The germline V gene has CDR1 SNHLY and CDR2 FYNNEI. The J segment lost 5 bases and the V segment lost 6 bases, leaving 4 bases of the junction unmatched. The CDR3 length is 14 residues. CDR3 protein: CASRGQGYDQPQHF. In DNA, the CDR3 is TGTGCCAGCAGGGGACAGGGGTACGATCAGCCCCAGCATTTT.

CDR3 protein: CASKGTGAEQYF. CDR3 DNA sequence: TGTGCCAGCAAGGGGACAGGGGCCGAGCAGTACTTC. V usage is TRBV9 and J usage is TRBJ2-7; the match to TRBD1 covers 10 bases. CDR3 length: 12 amino acids. The V and J ends lost 6 bases and 6 bases, in that order; junction bases with no gene match: 3. Germline V gene sequence: CDR1 SGDLS, CDR2 YYNGEE.